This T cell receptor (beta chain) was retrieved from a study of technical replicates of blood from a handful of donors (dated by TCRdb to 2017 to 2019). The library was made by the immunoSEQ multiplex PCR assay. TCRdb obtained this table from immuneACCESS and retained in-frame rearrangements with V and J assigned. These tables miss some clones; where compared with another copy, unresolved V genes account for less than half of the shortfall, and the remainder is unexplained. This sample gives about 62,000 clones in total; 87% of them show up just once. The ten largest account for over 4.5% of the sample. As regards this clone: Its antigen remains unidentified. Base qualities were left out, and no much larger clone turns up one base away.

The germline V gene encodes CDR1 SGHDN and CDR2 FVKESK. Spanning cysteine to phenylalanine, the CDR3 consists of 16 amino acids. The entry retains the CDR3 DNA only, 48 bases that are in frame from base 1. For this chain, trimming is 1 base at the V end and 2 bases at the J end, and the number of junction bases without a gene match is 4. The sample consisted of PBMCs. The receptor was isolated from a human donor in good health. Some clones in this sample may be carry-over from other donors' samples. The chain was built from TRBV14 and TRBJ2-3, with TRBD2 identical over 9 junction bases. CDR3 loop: CASSQGGRAFTDTQYF. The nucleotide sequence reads TGTGCCAGCAGCCAAGGCGGGAGGGCCTTCACAGATACGCAGTATTTT.